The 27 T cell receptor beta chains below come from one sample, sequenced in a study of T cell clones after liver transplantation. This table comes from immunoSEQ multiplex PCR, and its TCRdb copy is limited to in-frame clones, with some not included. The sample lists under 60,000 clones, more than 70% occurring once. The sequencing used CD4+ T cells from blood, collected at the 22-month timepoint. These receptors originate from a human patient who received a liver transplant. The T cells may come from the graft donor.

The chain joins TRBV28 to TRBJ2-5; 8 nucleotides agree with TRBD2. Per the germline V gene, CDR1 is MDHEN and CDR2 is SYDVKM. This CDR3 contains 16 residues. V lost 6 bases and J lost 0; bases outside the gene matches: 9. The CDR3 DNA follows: TGTGCCAGCAGCCACGGACTAGCCGCGTACCAAGAGACCCAGTACTTC. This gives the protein CASSHGLAAYQETQYF.

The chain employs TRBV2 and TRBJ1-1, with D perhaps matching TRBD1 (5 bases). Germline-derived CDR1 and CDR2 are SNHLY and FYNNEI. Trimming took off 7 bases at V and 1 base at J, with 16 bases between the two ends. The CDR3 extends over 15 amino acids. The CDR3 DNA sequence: TGTGCCAGCACCAGCCCGGGACTCTCGAACACTGAAGCTTTCTTT. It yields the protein CASTSPGLSNTEAFF.

CDR3 nucleotides: TGTGCCAGCAGTGAACCCATGCAGGTCTCCTCCTACAATGAGCAGTTCTTC. It is translated as CASSEPMQVSSYNEQFF. The V and J genes are TRBV6-1 and TRBJ2-1; D gene uncertain. The germline V gene has CDR1 MNHNS and CDR2 SASEGT. The CDR3 is made up of 17 amino acids. The ends were cut back, 2 bases at V and 0 bases at J, with 14 bases in the middle.

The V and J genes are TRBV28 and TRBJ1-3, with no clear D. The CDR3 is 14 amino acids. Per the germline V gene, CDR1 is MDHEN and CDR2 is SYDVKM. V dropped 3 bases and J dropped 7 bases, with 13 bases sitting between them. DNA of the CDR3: TGTGCCAGCAGTTTTGAGGCGGCCAGGAACACCATATATTTT. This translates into CASSFEAARNTIYF.

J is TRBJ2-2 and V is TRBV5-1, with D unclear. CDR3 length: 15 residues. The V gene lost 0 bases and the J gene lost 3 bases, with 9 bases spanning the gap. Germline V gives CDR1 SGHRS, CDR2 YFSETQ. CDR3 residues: CASSLDRADTGELFF. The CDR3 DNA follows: TGCGCCAGCAGCTTGGATAGGGCCGACACCGGGGAGCTGTTTTTT.

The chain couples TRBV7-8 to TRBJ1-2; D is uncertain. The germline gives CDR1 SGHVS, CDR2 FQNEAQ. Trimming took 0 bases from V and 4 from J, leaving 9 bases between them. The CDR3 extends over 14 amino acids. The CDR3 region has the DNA TGTGCCAGCAGCTTAGCAGGCAGTCTCTATGGCTACACCTTC. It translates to CASSLAGSLYGYTF.

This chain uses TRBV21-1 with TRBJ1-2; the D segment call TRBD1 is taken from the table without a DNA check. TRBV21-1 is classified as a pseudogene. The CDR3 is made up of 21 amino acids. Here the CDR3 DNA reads TGTGCCAGCAGCAAAGGGACAGGGGGCGGGGAGGTTCATATCCATAACTATGGCTACACCTTC. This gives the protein CASSKGTGGGEVHIHNYGYTF.

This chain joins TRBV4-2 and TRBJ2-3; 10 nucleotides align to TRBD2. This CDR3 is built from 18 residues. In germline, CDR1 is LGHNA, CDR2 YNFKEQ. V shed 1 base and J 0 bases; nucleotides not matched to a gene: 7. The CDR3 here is CASSQGLAGAISTDTQYF. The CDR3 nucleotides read TGTGCCAGCAGCCAAGGGCTAGCGGGGGCGATTAGCACAGATACGCAGTATTTT.

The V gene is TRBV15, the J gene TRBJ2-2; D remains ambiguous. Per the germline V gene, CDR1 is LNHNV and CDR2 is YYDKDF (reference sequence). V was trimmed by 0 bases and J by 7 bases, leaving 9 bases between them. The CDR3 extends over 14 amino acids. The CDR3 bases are TGTGCCACCAGCAGAGAATGGGATAACGGGGAGCTGTTTTTT. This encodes CATSREWDNGELFF.

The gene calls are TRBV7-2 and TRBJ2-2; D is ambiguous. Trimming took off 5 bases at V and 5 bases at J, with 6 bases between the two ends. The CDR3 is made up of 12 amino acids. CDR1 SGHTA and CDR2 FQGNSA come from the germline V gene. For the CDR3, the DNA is TGTGCCAGCAGCCCATATACCGGGGAGCTGTTTTTT. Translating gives CASSPYTGELFF.

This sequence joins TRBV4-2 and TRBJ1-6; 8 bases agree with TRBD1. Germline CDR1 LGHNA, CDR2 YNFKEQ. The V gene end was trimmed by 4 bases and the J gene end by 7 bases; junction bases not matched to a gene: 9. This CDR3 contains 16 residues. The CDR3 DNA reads TGTGCCAGCAGCCCAGAGGGGGGACAGGCGAATTCACCCCTCCACTTT. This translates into CASSPEGGQANSPLHF.

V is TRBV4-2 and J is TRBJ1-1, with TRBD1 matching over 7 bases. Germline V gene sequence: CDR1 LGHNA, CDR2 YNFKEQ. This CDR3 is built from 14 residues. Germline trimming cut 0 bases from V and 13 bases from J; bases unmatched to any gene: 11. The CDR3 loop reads CASSQERDSLEGFF. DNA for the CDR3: TGTGCCAGCAGCCAAGAAAGGGACAGCCTTGAGGGTTTCTTT.

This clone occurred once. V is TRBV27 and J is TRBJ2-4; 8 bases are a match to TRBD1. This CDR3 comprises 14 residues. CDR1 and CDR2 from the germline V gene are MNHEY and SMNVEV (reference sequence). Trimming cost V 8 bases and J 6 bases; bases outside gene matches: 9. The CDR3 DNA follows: TGTGCCAGCCTTCCAGGACAGGGTCGAAACATTCAGTACTTC. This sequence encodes CASLPGQGRNIQYF.

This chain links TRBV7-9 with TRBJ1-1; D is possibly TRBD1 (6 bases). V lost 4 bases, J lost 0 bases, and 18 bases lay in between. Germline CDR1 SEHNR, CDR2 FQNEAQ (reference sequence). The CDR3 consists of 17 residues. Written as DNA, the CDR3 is TGTGCCAGCAGCTCCGCAGGGGTCAGAGGTATGAACACTGAAGCTTTCTTT. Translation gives CASSSAGVRGMNTEAFF.

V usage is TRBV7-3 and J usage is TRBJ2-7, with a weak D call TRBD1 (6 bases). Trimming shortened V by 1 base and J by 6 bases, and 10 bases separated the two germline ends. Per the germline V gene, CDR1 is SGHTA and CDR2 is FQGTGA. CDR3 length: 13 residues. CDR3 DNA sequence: TGTGCCAGCAGCTTAAGGCAGGGGCGCGAGCAGTACTTC. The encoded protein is CASSLRQGREQYF. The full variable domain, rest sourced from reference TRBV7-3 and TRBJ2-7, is GAGVSQTPSNKVTEKGKYVELRCDPISGHTALYWYRQSLGQGPEFLIYFQGTGAADDSGLPNDRFFAVRPEGSVSTLKIQRTERGDSAVYLCASSLRQGREQYFGPGTRLTVT.

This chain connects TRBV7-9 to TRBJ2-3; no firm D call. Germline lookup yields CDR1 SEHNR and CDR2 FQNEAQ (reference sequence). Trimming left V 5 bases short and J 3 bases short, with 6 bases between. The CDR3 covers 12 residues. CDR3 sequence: CASSLETDTQYF. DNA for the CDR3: TGTGCCAGCAGCCTCGAGACAGATACGCAGTATTTT.

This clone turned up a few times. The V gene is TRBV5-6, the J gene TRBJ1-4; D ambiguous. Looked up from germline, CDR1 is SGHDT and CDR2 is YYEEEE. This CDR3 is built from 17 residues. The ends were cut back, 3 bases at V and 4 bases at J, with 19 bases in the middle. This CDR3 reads CASSSGAAGHNNEKLFF. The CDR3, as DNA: TGTGCCAGCAGCTCGGGCGCGGCCGGTCATAATAATGAAAAACTGTTTTTT.

The CDR3 sequence is CASSEGRGNTEAFF. CDR3 bases: TGTGCCAGCAGTGAGGGCAGGGGGAACACTGAAGCTTTCTTT. The gene calls are TRBV2 and TRBJ1-1; the D gene is possibly TRBD1 (6 bases). In germline, CDR1 is SNHLY, CDR2 FYNNEI. V lost 3 bases to trimming and J lost 1 base, with 9 bases between them. The CDR3 sequence is 14 residues long.

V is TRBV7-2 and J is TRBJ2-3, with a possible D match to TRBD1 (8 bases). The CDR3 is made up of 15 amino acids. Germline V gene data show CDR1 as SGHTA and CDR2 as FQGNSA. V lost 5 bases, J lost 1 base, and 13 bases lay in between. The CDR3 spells CASSTTGGGTDTQYF. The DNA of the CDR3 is TGTGCCAGCAGCACCACAGGGGGGGGCACAGATACGCAGTATTTT.

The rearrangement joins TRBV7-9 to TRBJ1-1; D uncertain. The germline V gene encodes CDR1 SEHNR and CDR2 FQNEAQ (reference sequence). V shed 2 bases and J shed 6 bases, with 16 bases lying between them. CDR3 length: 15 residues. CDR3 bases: TGTGCCAGCAGCTTAACCTTAGGCAGACTGGCTGAAGCTTTCTTT. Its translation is CASSLTLGRLAEAFF. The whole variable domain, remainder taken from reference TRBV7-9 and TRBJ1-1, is DTGVSQNPRHKITKRGQNVTFRCDPISEHNRLYWYRQTLGQGPEFLTYFQNEAQLEKSRLLSDRFSAERPKGSFSTLEIQRTEQGDSAMYLCASSLTLGRLAEAFFGQGTRLTVV.

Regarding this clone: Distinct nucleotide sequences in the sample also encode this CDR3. In nucleotides, the CDR3 is TGTGCCAGCAGCTTTGGCAGCTATGGCTACACCTTC. This codes for CASSFGSYGYTF. The chain joins TRBV7-9 to TRBJ1-2, with no clear D. The ends were cut back, 3 bases at V and 4 bases at J, with 6 bases in the middle. Germline values: CDR1 SEHNR, CDR2 FQNEAQ (reference sequence). The CDR3 consists of 12 residues.

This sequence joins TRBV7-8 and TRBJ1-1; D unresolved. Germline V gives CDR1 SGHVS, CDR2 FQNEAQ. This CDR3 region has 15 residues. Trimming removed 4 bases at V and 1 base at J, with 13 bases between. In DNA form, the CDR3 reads TGTGCCAGCAGCTCCAAGAGGGCTCAGAACACTGAAGCTTTCTTT. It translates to CASSSKRAQNTEAFF.

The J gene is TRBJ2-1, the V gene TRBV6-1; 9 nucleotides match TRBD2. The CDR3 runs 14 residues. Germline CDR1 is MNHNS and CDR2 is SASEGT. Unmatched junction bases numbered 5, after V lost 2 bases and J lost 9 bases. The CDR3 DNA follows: TGTGCCAGCAGTGAAAGCGGGGGGAGGCGTGAGCAGTTCTTC. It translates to CASSESGGRREQFF.

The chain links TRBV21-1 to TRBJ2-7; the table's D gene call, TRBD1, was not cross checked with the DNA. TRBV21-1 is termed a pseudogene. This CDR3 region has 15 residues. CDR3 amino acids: CASSLKWDRRCEQYF. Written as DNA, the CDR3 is TGTGCCAGCAGCTTAAAGTGGGACAGGCGGTGCGAGCAGTACTTC.

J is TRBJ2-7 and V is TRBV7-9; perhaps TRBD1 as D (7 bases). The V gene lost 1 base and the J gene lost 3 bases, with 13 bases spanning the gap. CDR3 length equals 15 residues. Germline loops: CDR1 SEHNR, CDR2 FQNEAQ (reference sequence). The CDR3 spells CASSLDRGGLYEQYF. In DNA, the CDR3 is TGTGCCAGCAGCTTAGACAGGGGAGGACTCTACGAGCAGTACTTC.

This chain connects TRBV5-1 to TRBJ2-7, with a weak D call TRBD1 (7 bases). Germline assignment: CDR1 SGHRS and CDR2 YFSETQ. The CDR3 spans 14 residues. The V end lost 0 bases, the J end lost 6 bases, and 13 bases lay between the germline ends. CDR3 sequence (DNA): TGCGCCAGCAGCTTGGCCAGGCAGGGGGGCGAGCAGTACTTC. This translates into CASSLARQGGEQYF.

CDR3 in amino acids: CASSHGGGGHQPQHF. The DNA for the CDR3 is TGTGCCAGCAGTCACGGCGGGGGGGGTCATCAGCCCCAGCATTTT. The genes are TRBV28 and TRBJ1-5, with D possibly TRBD1 on 5 matching bases. With 5 bases removed from V and 5 bases from J, the gap between germline ends came to 16 bases. Per germline, CDR1 MDHEN and CDR2 SYDVKM. The CDR3 has 15 residues.